This T cell receptor (beta chain) appears in the sequencing data of a study of spatial heterogeneity in lung cancer. Overall study context: Consistently, beta-chain sequences turned up in larger numbers than alpha-chain sequences did. The study's findings and limits: Tumor T-cell coverage was an estimated 7% or so for alpha and roughly 12% for beta chains. For expanded intratumoral alpha and beta TCRs, counts tracked tumor mutation counts. Ubiquitous and regional nonsynonymous mutations were tracked by counts of ubiquitous and regional expanded TCRs, respectively.

This clonotype was counted ten times or more. Antigen: not known. This CDR3 is built from 16 residues. Per germline, CDR1 LGHDT and CDR2 YNNKEL (reference sequence). V shed 1 base and J 3 bases; nucleotides not matched to a gene: 6. Time point: sample taken at primary tumor resection. The donors were approximately 65 patients with non-small cell lung cancer that was early-stage and untreated. TCRdb re-derived calls from the 5' RACE reads in MiXCR, one entry per CDR3 protein. This table holds some 97,000 distinct CDR3 sequences, around 4.8% found once. The chain couples TRBV3-1 to TRBJ2-1, with 7 bases identical to TRBD1. This sequence originates from a male donor with early-stage non-small cell lung cancer. The source was lung tumor tissue, collected at surgery. CDR3 residues: CASSQGWDSNYNEQFF. In nucleotides, the CDR3 is TGTGCCAGCAGCCAAGGTTGGGACAGTAACTACAATGAGCAGTTCTTC.